This passage covers 26 T cell receptor beta chains from one sample sequenced in a study of early T cells in non-severe SARS-CoV-2 infection. TCRdb re-derived calls from the 5' RACE reads in MiXCR, one entry per CDR3 protein. Of about 76,000 distinct CDR3 sequences in the sample, 11% were seen once. Material: whole blood. The receptors were gathered from an adult who was a healthcare worker with PCR-confirmed SARS-CoV-2 infection or an uninfected control (not recorded which).

This chain links TRBV11-2 with TRBJ2-2; D is ambiguous. This CDR3 region has 17 residues. In germline, CDR1 is SGHAT, CDR2 FQNNGV. The V end was cut by 4 bases, the J end by 4 bases, with 19 bases between. This chain's CDR3 is CASSSHQRQMSTGELFF. The DNA for the CDR3 is TGTGCCAGCAGCTCCCATCAACGGCAGATGAGCACCGGGGAGCTGTTTTTT.

The chain couples TRBV5-1 to TRBJ1-6, with 9 bases matching TRBD1. This CDR3 comprises 15 residues. With 0 bases clipped from V and 9 bases from J, the junction kept 4 bases outside the gene matches. Looked up from germline, CDR1 is SGHRS and CDR2 is YFSETQ. CDR3 sequence (DNA): TGCGCCAGCAGCTTGGATGGGACAGGGATTTCACCCCTCCACTTT. Translation gives CASSLDGTGISPLHF.

V usage is TRBV29-1 and J usage is TRBJ2-7; D is unclear. The CDR3 sequence is 12 residues long. V was clipped by 6 bases and J by 4 bases, with 13 bases between them. CDR1 and CDR2 (germline): SQVTM, ANQGSEA. The CDR3 DNA sequence: TGCAGCGTCCTAGACGGAACTTACGAGCAGTACTTC. This translates into CSVLDGTYEQYF.

This clonotype was seen only a few times. V usage is TRBV29-1 and J usage is TRBJ1-1; the D is unclear. The germline V gene has CDR1 SQVTM and CDR2 ANQGSEA. Trimming removed 6 bases from V and 1 base from J, with 6 bases in between. This CDR3 is built from 11 residues. CDR3 sequence: CSVAQNTEAFF. In nucleotides, the CDR3 is TGCAGCGTGGCACAGAACACTGAAGCTTTCTTT.

This clonotype was seen at least ten times. The chain carries TRBV3-1 and TRBJ1-1, with D unclear. The V end was cut by 4 bases, the J end by 8 bases, with 29 bases between. Germline assignment: CDR1 LGHDT and CDR2 YNNKEL (reference sequence). The CDR3 covers 18 residues. The CDR3 here is CASSPRTGSPPNFREAFF. Written as DNA, the CDR3 is TGTGCCAGCAGCCCTCGAACGGGGAGTCCCCCTAATTTCCGAGAAGCTTTCTTT.

This clonotype has a handful of counts. The chain uses TRBV14 and TRBJ2-3, with 8 bases identical to TRBD2. With V trimmed by 8 bases and J by 0 bases, 7 bases remained unmatched. In germline, CDR1 is SGHDN, CDR2 FVKESK. CDR3 size: 15 residues. CDR3 amino acids: CASGERGTSTDTQYF. The CDR3 nucleotides read TGTGCCAGCGGTGAGCGGGGGACTAGCACAGATACGCAGTATTTT.

This clonotype was seen more than once but under ten times. The genes are TRBV29-1 and TRBJ2-1; the D is unclear. Trimming took off 4 bases at V and 8 bases at J, with 15 bases between the two ends. In germline, CDR1 is SQVTM, CDR2 ANQGSEA. CDR3 length equals 13 residues. CDR3 region: CSVVFPGYDEQFF. The CDR3 DNA reads TGCAGCGTTGTTTTTCCCGGCTATGATGAGCAGTTCTTC.

This clonotype was observed a handful of times. CDR3 DNA sequence: TGCGCCAGCAGCTTACCTAGCGGGGGCGGAGAGACCCAGTACTTC. This sequence encodes CASSLPSGGGETQYF. V is TRBV5-1 and J is TRBJ2-5; 10 positions agree with TRBD2. Germline assignment: CDR1 SGHRS and CDR2 YFSETQ. This CDR3 region has 15 residues. With V trimmed by 2 bases and J by 4 bases, 5 bases remained unmatched. The full variable domain, rest sourced from reference TRBV5-1 and TRBJ2-5, is KAGVTQTPRYLIKTRGQQVTLSCSPISGHRSVSWYQQTPGQGLQFLFEYFSETQRNKGNFPGRFSGRQFSNSRSEMNVSTLELGDSALYLCASSLPSGGGETQYFGPGTRLLVL.

This clonotype was seen only a few times. The chain employs TRBV3-1 and TRBJ1-6, with D uncertain. Germline assignment: CDR1 LGHDT and CDR2 YNNKEL (reference sequence). The CDR3 is 16 amino acids. V lost 0 bases, J lost 7 bases, and 13 bases lay in between. This CDR3 is CASSQDWSPINSPLHF. The CDR3 DNA sequence: TGTGCCAGCAGCCAAGATTGGTCCCCGATAAATTCACCCCTCCACTTT. The variable domain in full, completed from reference TRBV3-1 and TRBJ1-6, reads DTAVSQTPKYLVTQMGNDKSIKCEQNLGHDTMYWYKQDSKKFLKIMFSYNNKELIINETVPNRFSPKSPDKAHLNLHINSLELGDSAVYFCASSQDWSPINSPLHFGNGTRLTVT.

The chain employs TRBV29-1 and TRBJ1-1; D is unresolved. This CDR3 comprises 11 residues. Trimming removed 6 bases from V and 1 base from J, with 6 bases in between. CDR1 is SQVTM and CDR2 is ANQGSEA in the germline V gene. CDR3 coding DNA: TGCAGCGTCGGCAGGAACACTGAAGCTTTCTTT. This codes for CSVGRNTEAFF.

This clonotype was recorded at least ten times. One end of the junction fails to match germline, which may point to a read error. The chain links TRBV12-3 or TRBV12-4 to TRBJ1-1; D unclear. CDR3 length: 11 amino acids. CDR3 DNA sequence: TGCGCCAGCAGCCTCGGGACTGAAGCTTTCTTT. This translates into CASSLGTEAFF.

This clonotype was detected many times. The rearrangement joins TRBV11-2 to TRBJ2-3; the D call may be TRBD1 or TRBD2 (6 bases each). The ends were cut back, 4 bases at V and 2 bases at J, with 19 bases in the middle. The CDR3 has 17 residues. The germline V gene encodes CDR1 SGHAT and CDR2 FQNNGV. The CDR3 nucleotides are TGTGCCAGCAGCTCGGCGGGTCCCGGGGGCATCACAGATACGCAGTATTTT. Translated: CASSSAGPGGITDTQYF.

Many counts were recorded for this clonotype. This chain joins TRBV7-2 and TRBJ2-7; 8 bases agree with TRBD2. This CDR3 comprises 14 residues. Germline CDR1 is SGHTA and CDR2 is FQGNSA. Germline trimming cut 1 base from V and 3 bases from J; bases unmatched to any gene: 2. The CDR3 spells CASSLEAGVYEQYF. CDR3 DNA sequence: TGTGCCAGCAGCTTAGAAGCGGGGGTCTACGAGCAGTACTTC.

The chain carries TRBV29-1 and TRBJ2-7; possibly TRBD1 for D (5 bases). V was cut by 7 bases and J by 2 bases, with 12 bases left in between. Looked up from germline, CDR1 is SQVTM and CDR2 is ANQGSEA. This CDR3 region has 12 residues. CDR3 protein: CSARAITYEQYF. The CDR3, as DNA: TGCAGCGCCAGGGCCATCACCTACGAGCAGTACTTC.

Many counts were recorded for this clonotype. The V call is TRBV6-2 or TRBV6-3, the J call TRBJ2-7, with a tentative D call TRBD2 (5 bases). This CDR3 region has 14 residues. In germline, CDR1 is MNHEY, CDR2 SVGEGT. Trimming took off 7 bases at V and 6 bases at J, with 19 bases between the two ends. Here the CDR3 DNA reads TGTGCCAGCAAGGCCCTGGCGGGTTCCGGCGAGCAGTACTTC. As protein: CASKALAGSGEQYF.

This clonotype showed up many times. The chain combines TRBV18 with TRBJ2-6; 7 bases map to TRBD1. This CDR3 contains 16 residues. Germline lookup yields CDR1 KGHSH and CDR2 LQKENI. The junction had 1 base not matched to a gene; V was cut back by 2 bases and J by 0 bases. The CDR3 region has the DNA TGTGCCAGCTCACCAACAGGGGACTCTGGGGCCAACGTCCTGACTTTC. Protein sequence: CASSPTGDSGANVLTF.

The rearrangement links TRBV10-2 to TRBJ2-5, with TRBD2 matching over 13 bases. The germline gives CDR1 WSHSY, CDR2 SAAADI. This CDR3 has 14 residues. V dropped 10 bases and J dropped 3; count of bases not matched to a gene: 5. CDR3 loop: CATWTSGGEETQYF. The CDR3 nucleotides read TGCGCCACCTGGACTAGCGGGGGAGAAGAGACCCAGTACTTC.

This chain uses TRBV7-9 with TRBJ1-1; 8 nucleotides align to TRBD1. V was clipped by 7 bases and J by 10 bases; unmatched bases: 8. The germline gives CDR1 SEHNR, CDR2 FQNEAQ (reference sequence). The CDR3 has 12 amino acids. The CDR3 here is CASTLTGEGAFF. The CDR3 coding sequence is TGTGCCAGCACCTTGACAGGGGAGGGAGCTTTCTTT.

The chain carries TRBV12-3 or TRBV12-4 and TRBJ2-7; D is perhaps TRBD1 (5 bases). There are 13 residues in the CDR3. Trimming shortened V by 4 bases and J by 4 bases, and 11 bases separated the two germline ends. The CDR3 is CASSSRVGYEQYF. The CDR3 bases are TGTGCCAGCAGTTCCAGGGTTGGGTACGAGCAGTACTTC.

This clonotype has a count of ten or more. The V call is TRBV7-8, the J call TRBJ2-5; D assignment may be TRBD1 or TRBD2 (5 bases each). CDR3 length equals 15 residues. V gave up 2 bases and J gave up 5 bases, with 15 bases separating them. CDR1 SGHVS and CDR2 FQNEAQ come from the germline V gene. CDR3 amino acids: CASSLWDQWGETQYF. CDR3 nucleotides: TGTGCCAGCAGCTTATGGGACCAGTGGGGTGAGACCCAGTACTTC.

This clonotype was detected many times. The chain carries TRBV20-1 and TRBJ2-7; 8 bases fit TRBD1. V lost 3 bases, J lost 4 bases, and 5 bases stayed unmatched. CDR3 length: 13 amino acids. Per germline, CDR1 DFQATT and CDR2 SNEGSKA (reference sequence). CDR3 sequence (DNA): TGCAGTGCTAGGGAGGACAGGGATTACGAGCAGTACTTC. Its translation: CSAREDRDYEQYF.

The sample holds a few counts of this clonotype. Written as DNA, the CDR3 is TGTGCCAGCAGTCAAGGGACACTCTCGCCCTACGAGCAGTACTTC. This codes for CASSQGTLSPYEQYF. The chain employs TRBV6-2 or TRBV6-3 and TRBJ2-7; D is perhaps TRBD1 (6 bases). Deletions cut 5 bases from V and 2 bases from J, with 16 bases between. The CDR3 contains 15 residues. Germline CDR1 reads MNHEY; CDR2 reads SVGEGT.

Notes on this clonotype: It may be a read error: a sequence one base away is much more abundant. The gene calls are TRBV11-3 and TRBJ2-5; D uncertain. Germline V CDR1 and CDR2: SGHNT, YENEEA. This CDR3 has 14 residues. V was pared by 5 bases and J by 3 bases, with 13 bases between. The chain's CDR3 is CASSPGWKEETQYF. CDR3 DNA: TGTGCCAGCAGCCCTGGATGGAAAGAAGAGACCCAGTACTTC.

CDR3 protein: CASSPGQGARSYEQYF. CDR3 DNA: TGCGCCAGCAGCCCGGGACAGGGGGCAAGGTCCTACGAGCAGTACTTC. The chain links TRBV5-1 to TRBJ2-7; 12 positions match TRBD1. The CDR3 length is 16 residues. CDR1 and CDR2 from the germline V gene are SGHRS and YFSETQ. V dropped 4 bases and J dropped 1; count of bases not matched to a gene: 6.

This clonotype was found once. The rearrangement links TRBV10-3 to TRBJ2-7; TRBD1 might be the D (6 bases). The CDR3 totals 11 residues. V lost 10 bases, J lost 4 bases, and 11 bases lay in between. CDR1 and CDR2 from the germline V gene are ENHRY and SYGVKD. Here the CDR3 reads CATADSYEQYF. The CDR3 DNA is TGTGCCACCGCGGACAGTTACGAGCAGTACTTC.

This clonotype was counted only a few times. The chain carries TRBV10-3 and TRBJ2-3; possible D gene TRBD2, 6 bases. This CDR3 has 15 residues. Germline CDR1 and CDR2: ENHRY and SYGVKD. The ends were cut back, 5 bases at V and 0 bases at J, with 12 bases in the middle. CDR3 amino acids: CAISNPSESTDTQYF. As DNA, the CDR3 is TGTGCCATCAGTAACCCTAGCGAAAGCACAGATACGCAGTATTTT.